Listed below are T cell receptor beta chains from one sample, sequenced in a study of T cells in Graves' hyperthyroidism and ophthalmopathy. TCRdb re-called the multiplex PCR reads through MiXCR, storing one row per CDR3 protein. This table holds 300,000 to 450,000 distinct CDR3 sequences, 13% to 15% found once. Input material: blood. These TCRs come from a woman aged 30 to 39 with Graves' ophthalmopathy. The CDR3 runs from the conserved cysteine through the conserved F or W. The D gene is left open where the match is weak. Rows may omit the clone size; those that give it use once, few, many or a size class.

J gene	D gene	V gene	clone size	CDR3 DNA	CDR3 protein
TRBJ1-2	-	TRBV13	many	TGTGCCAGCAGCTCACGATCCTACAAGGAAACTAACTATGGCTACACCTTC	CASSSRSYKETNYGYTF
TRBJ2-1	TRBD2	TRBV28	many	TGTGCCAGCAGTTTATTAATTCGCCTAGCGGGGGGACTTTCTTACAATGAGCAGTTCTTC	CASSLLIRLAGGLSYNEQFF
TRBJ2-1	-	TRBV24-1	many	TGTGCCACCAGTGACTCCAGTCCGGCTCTAGTTGATGAGCAGTTCTTC	CATSDSSPALVDEQFF
TRBJ2-5	TRBD1	TRBV4-1	-	TGCGCCAGCAGCCTCCCCCTAGGGACAGCTCAAGAGACCCAGTACTTC	CASSLPLGTAQETQYF
TRBJ2-7	-	TRBV28	many	TGTGCCAGCAGTGACCTTCGGGGGGCGGAATACTACGAGCAGTACTTC	CASSDLRGAEYYEQYF
TRBJ2-3	-	TRBV10-3	many	TGTGCCATCTCTAGCACCGTGAGCACAGATACGCAGTATTTT	CAISSTVSTDTQYF
TRBJ2-3	TRBD2	TRBV3-1	many	TGTGCCAGCAGCCAAGATAGCGGGGGGGCCGCGGCAGATACGCAGTATTTT	CASSQDSGGAAADTQYF
TRBJ1-4	-	TRBV18	many	TGTGCCAGCTCACCACGACAGACGAATGAAAAACTGTTTTTT	CASSPRQTNEKLFF
TRBJ1-5	-	TRBV28	many	TGTGCCAGCACCCTAACCGGCTTTAGCAATCAGCCCCAGCATTTT	CASTLTGFSNQPQHF
TRBJ1-5	-	TRBV4-1	many	TGCGCCAGCAGCCAAGTCAGGGGCAATCAGCCCCAGCATTTT	CASSQVRGNQPQHF